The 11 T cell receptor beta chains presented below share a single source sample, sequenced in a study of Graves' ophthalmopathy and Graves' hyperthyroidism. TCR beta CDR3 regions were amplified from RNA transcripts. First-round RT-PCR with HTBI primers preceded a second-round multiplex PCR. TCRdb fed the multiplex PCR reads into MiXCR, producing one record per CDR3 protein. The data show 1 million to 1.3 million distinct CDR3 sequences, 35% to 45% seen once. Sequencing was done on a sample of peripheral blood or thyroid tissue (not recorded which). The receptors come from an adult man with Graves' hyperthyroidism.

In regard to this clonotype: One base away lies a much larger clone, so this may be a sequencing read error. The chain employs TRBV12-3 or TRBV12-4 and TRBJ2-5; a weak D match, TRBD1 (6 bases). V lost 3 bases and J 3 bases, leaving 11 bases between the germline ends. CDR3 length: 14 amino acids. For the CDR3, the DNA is TGTGCCAGCAGTTTCCGGCAGGGGAAAGAGACCCAGTACTTC. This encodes CASSFRQGKETQYF.

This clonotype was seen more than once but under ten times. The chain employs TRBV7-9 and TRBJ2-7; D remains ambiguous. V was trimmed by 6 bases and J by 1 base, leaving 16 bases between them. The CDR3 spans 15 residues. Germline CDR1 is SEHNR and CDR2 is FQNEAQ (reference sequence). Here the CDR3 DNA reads TGTGCCAGCAGTCCCCCGCGACACCTATCCTACGAGCAGTACTTC. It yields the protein CASSPPRHLSYEQYF. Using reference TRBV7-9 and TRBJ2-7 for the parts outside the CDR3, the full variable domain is DTGVSQNPRHKITKRGQNVTFRCDPISEHNRLYWYRQTLGQGPEFLTYFQNEAQLEKSRLLSDRFSAERPKGSFSTLEIQRTEQGDSAMYLCASSPPRHLSYEQYFGPGTRLTVT.

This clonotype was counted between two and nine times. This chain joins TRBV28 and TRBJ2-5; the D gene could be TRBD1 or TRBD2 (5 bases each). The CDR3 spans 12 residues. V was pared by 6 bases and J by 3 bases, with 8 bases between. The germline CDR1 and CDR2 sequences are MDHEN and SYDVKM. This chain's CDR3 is CASRGVKETQYF. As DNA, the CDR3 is TGTGCCAGCAGGGGGGTAAAAGAGACCCAGTACTTC. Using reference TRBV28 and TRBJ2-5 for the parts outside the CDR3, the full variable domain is DVKVTQSSRYLVKRTGEKVFLECVQDMDHENMFWYRQDPGLGLRLIYFSYDVKMKEKGDIPEGYSVSREKKERFSLILESASTNQTSMYLCASRGVKETQYFGPGTRLLVL.

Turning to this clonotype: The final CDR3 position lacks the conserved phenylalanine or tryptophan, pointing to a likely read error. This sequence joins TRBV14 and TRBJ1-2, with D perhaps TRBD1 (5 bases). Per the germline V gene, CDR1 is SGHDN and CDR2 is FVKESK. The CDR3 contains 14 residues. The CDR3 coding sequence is TGCGCCAGCAGCCAAGGATCAGGGAACTATGGCTACACCCTC. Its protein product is CASSQGSGNYGYTL.

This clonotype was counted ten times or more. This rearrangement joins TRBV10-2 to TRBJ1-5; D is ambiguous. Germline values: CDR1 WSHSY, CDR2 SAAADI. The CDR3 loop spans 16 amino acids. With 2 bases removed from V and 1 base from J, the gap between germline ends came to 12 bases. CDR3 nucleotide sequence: TGCGCCAGCAGTGAGCTACGCATAGGCAGCAATCAGCCCCAGCATTTT. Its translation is CASSELRIGSNQPQHF.

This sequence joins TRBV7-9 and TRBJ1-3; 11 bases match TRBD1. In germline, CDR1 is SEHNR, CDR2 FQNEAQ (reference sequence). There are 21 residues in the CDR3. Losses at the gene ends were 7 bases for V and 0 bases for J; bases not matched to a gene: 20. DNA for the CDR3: TGTGCCAGCACCTACCTAAAGAGGACAGGGGGCCGCAAGATCTCTGGAAACACCATATATTTT. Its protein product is CASTYLKRTGGRKISGNTIYF.

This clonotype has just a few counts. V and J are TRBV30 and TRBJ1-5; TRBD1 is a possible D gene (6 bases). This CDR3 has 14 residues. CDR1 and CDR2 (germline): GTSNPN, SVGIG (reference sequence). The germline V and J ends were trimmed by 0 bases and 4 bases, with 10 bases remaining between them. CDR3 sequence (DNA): TGTGCCTGGAGTGTAGGACAGATAAATCAGCCCCAGCATTTT. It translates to CAWSVGQINQPQHF. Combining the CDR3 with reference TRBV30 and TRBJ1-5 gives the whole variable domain SQTIHQWPATLVQPVGSPLSLECTVEGTSNPNLYWYRQAAGRGLQLLFYSVGIGQISSEVPQNLSASRPQDRQFILSSKKLLLSDSGFYLCAWSVGQINQPQHFGDGTRLSIL.

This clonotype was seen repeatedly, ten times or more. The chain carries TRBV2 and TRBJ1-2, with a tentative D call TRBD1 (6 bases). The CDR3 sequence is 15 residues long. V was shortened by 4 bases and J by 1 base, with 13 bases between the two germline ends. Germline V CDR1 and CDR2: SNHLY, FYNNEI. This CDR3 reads CASSALRTVNYGYTF. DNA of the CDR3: TGTGCCAGCAGTGCCCTCCGGACAGTTAACTATGGCTACACCTTC.

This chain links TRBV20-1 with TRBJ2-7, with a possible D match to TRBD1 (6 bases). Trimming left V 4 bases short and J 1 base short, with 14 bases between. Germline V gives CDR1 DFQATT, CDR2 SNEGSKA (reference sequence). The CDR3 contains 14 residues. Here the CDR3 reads CSATDRPGSYEQYF. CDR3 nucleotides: TGCAGTGCTACTGACAGGCCGGGGTCCTACGAGCAGTACTTC.

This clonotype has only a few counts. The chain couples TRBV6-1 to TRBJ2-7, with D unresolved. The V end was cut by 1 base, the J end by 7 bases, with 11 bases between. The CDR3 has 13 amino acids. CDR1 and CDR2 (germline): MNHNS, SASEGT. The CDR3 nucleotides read TGTGCCAGCAGTGAAGTGGGCAAACGGGAGCAGTACTTC. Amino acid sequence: CASSEVGKREQYF.

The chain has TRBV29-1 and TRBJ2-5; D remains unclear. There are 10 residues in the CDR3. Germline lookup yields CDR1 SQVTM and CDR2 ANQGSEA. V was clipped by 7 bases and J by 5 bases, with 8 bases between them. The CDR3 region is CSGVEETQYF. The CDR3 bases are TGCAGCGGGGTGGAGGAGACCCAGTACTTC.